These T cell receptor beta chains were read from a single sample in a study of blood T cell repertoires in COVID-19. Generated by immunoSEQ multiplex PCR, the TCRdb table keeps only in-frame clones and is missing some. The table lists 400,000 to 500,000 clones, 70% to 90% of them singletons. Sample: PBMCs or T cells enriched from blood (not recorded which). These receptors came from a woman in her thirties or forties who had recovered from COVID-19. Each CDR3 is given with its conserved first and last residue. Fields, in order: D gene, clone size, J gene, V gene, CDR3 protein, CDR3 DNA. A D gene is named only where the DNA matches it firmly. Not all rows give a size; the values are once, few, many and, for expanded clones, a class.

d_gene: -
abundance: -
j_gene: TRBJ1-2
v_gene: TRBV6-1
CDR3aa: CATRGGGGGYTF
CDR3nt: TGTGCCACCAGGGGAGGGGGGGGTGGCTACACCTTC

d_gene: -
abundance: -
j_gene: TRBJ1-5
v_gene: TRBV19
CDR3aa: CASRSPGGAQHF
CDR3nt: TGTGCCAGTAGATCCCCCGGAGGGGCCCAGCATTTT

d_gene: TRBD1
abundance: -
j_gene: TRBJ1-6
v_gene: TRBV5-4
CDR3aa: CASSLEQGTSPLHF
CDR3nt: TGTGCCAGCAGCTTGGAACAGGGGACTTCACCCCTCCACTTT

d_gene: TRBD2
abundance: -
j_gene: TRBJ2-5
v_gene: TRBV3-1/TRBV3-2
CDR3aa: CASSLKPGLAPQFYF
CDR3nt: TGTGCCAGCAGCCTGAAACCGGGACTAGCGCCACAGTTCTACTTC

d_gene: TRBD1
abundance: few
j_gene: TRBJ1-5
v_gene: TRBV19
CDR3aa: CASSISGGDQPQHF
CDR3nt: TGTGCCAGTAGTATTTCAGGGGGCGATCAGCCCCAGCATTTT

d_gene: -
abundance: -
j_gene: TRBJ2-7
v_gene: TRBV14
CDR3aa: CASSYTYEQYF
CDR3nt: TGTGCCAGCAGTTATACCTACGAGCAGTACTTC

d_gene: -
abundance: -
j_gene: TRBJ1-2
v_gene: TRBV3-1/TRBV3-2
CDR3aa: CASSQGSGIFPNGYTF
CDR3nt: TGTGCCAGCAGCCAAGGTTCGGGTATATTCCCTAATGGCTACACCTTC

d_gene: TRBD1
abundance: -
j_gene: TRBJ1-2
v_gene: TRBV5-8
CDR3aa: CASSLQGLNYGYTF
CDR3nt: TGTGCCAGCAGCTTACAGGGGCTGAACTATGGCTACACCTTC

d_gene: -
abundance: -
j_gene: TRBJ2-6
v_gene: TRBV18
CDR3aa: CASSPGTLYSGANVLTF
CDR3nt: TGTGCCAGCTCACCAGGTACCCTCTACTCTGGGGCCAACGTCCTGACTTTC

d_gene: TRBD1
abundance: few
j_gene: TRBJ1-6
v_gene: TRBV5-1
CDR3aa: CASSQQGANNSPLHF
CDR3nt: TGCGCCAGCAGCCAACAGGGGGCGAATAATTCACCCCTCCACTTT

d_gene: TRBD1
abundance: -
j_gene: TRBJ1-5
v_gene: TRBV19
CDR3aa: CASSTPGQVIRRDQPQHF
CDR3nt: TGTGCCAGTAGTACCCCGGGACAGGTTATTAGAAGGGATCAGCCCCAGCATTTT

d_gene: TRBD2
abundance: -
j_gene: TRBJ2-1
v_gene: TRBV19
CDR3aa: CASSTSLAGGYNEQFF
CDR3nt: TGTGCCAGTAGTACGTCCCTAGCGGGAGGTTACAATGAGCAGTTCTTC

d_gene: TRBD1
abundance: -
j_gene: TRBJ2-2
v_gene: TRBV11-2
CDR3aa: CASSPLADRATGELFF
CDR3nt: TGTGCCAGCAGCCCGCTTGCCGACAGGGCTACCGGGGAGCTGTTTTTT

d_gene: TRBD2
abundance: once
j_gene: TRBJ2-7
v_gene: TRBV3-1/TRBV3-2
CDR3aa: CASSQNSGGEQYF
CDR3nt: TGTGCCAGCAGCCAAAACTCGGGGGGCGAGCAGTACTTC

d_gene: TRBD1
abundance: -
j_gene: TRBJ1-5
v_gene: TRBV7-9
CDR3aa: CASSLGTGGYQPQHF
CDR3nt: TGTGCCAGCAGCTTAGGGACAGGGGGTTATCAGCCCCAGCATTTT

d_gene: TRBD1
abundance: once
j_gene: TRBJ1-1
v_gene: TRBV12-3/TRBV12-4
CDR3aa: CASLPDRVTEAFF
CDR3nt: TGTGCCAGCCTTCCGGACAGGGTCACTGAAGCTTTCTTT

d_gene: TRBD1
abundance: once
j_gene: TRBJ1-1
v_gene: TRBV7-9
CDR3aa: CASSLTGDTEAFF
CDR3nt: TGTGCCAGCAGCTTAACAGGGGACACTGAAGCTTTCTTT

d_gene: -
abundance: -
j_gene: TRBJ1-5
v_gene: TRBV9
CDR3aa: CASSVRPDSHNQPQHF
CDR3nt: TGTGCCAGCAGCGTCCGCCCCGACAGCCACAATCAGCCCCAGCATTTT

d_gene: -
abundance: -
j_gene: TRBJ2-7
v_gene: TRBV3-1/TRBV3-2
CDR3aa: CASSQGQRSYEQYF
CDR3nt: TGTGCCAGCAGCCAAGGGCAGAGGTCCTACGAGCAGTACTTC

d_gene: -
abundance: -
j_gene: TRBJ1-1
v_gene: TRBV10-1
CDR3aa: CASSQDSEAFF
CDR3nt: TGCGCCAGCAGTCAAGACAGTGAAGCTTTCTTT

d_gene: -
abundance: -
j_gene: TRBJ1-2
v_gene: TRBV4-3
CDR3aa: CASSQESQGSLGYTF
CDR3nt: TGCGCCAGCAGCCAAGAATCGCAGGGAAGTCTTGGCTACACCTTC

d_gene: -
abundance: -
j_gene: TRBJ1-5
v_gene: TRBV2
CDR3aa: CASRENLGNQPQHF
CDR3nt: TGTGCCAGCCGGGAGAACCTTGGCAATCAGCCCCAGCATTTT

d_gene: TRBD1
abundance: -
j_gene: TRBJ1-2
v_gene: TRBV28
CDR3aa: CASSTTRTGGHYGYTF
CDR3nt: TGTGCCAGCAGCACTACCCGGACAGGGGGCCACTATGGCTACACCTTC

d_gene: TRBD1
abundance: -
j_gene: TRBJ2-6
v_gene: TRBV24-1
CDR3aa: CATSDSDRAAGANVLTF
CDR3nt: TGTGCCACCAGTGATTCGGACAGGGCAGCTGGGGCCAACGTCCTGACTTTC

d_gene: TRBD1
abundance: once
j_gene: TRBJ2-1
v_gene: TRBV4-3
CDR3aa: CASSPRTDRAYEQFF
CDR3nt: TGCGCCAGCAGCCCGCGAACGGACAGGGCCTATGAGCAGTTCTTC

d_gene: TRBD2
abundance: -
j_gene: TRBJ2-1
v_gene: TRBV10-1
CDR3aa: CASSGLADRSSYNEQFF
CDR3nt: TGCGCCAGCAGTGGACTAGCGGACCGTAGCTCCTACAATGAGCAGTTCTTC

d_gene: TRBD1
abundance: -
j_gene: TRBJ2-5
v_gene: TRBV2
CDR3aa: CASIGTGDQETQYF
CDR3nt: TGTGCCAGCATCGGGACAGGCGATCAAGAGACCCAGTACTTC

d_gene: -
abundance: -
j_gene: TRBJ1-5
v_gene: TRBV6-2/TRBV6-3
CDR3aa: CASGLYSNQPQHF
CDR3nt: TGTGCCAGCGGTTTGTATAGCAATCAGCCCCAGCATTTT

d_gene: -
abundance: -
j_gene: TRBJ1-1
v_gene: TRBV6-5
CDR3aa: CASSYGVQGKAFF
CDR3nt: TGTGCCAGCAGTTACGGGGTGCAGGGAAAAGCTTTCTTT

d_gene: TRBD1
abundance: -
j_gene: TRBJ1-4
v_gene: TRBV3-1/TRBV3-2
CDR3aa: CASSQVRGLVFF
CDR3nt: TGTGCCAGCAGCCAAGTGAGGGGGCTGGTGTTTTTT

d_gene: -
abundance: -
j_gene: TRBJ1-2
v_gene: TRBV4-3
CDR3aa: CASSQDRAGRSGYTF
CDR3nt: TGCGCCAGCAGCCAAGATAGGGCAGGGAGGTCTGGCTACACCTTC

d_gene: -
abundance: -
j_gene: TRBJ1-2
v_gene: TRBV19
CDR3aa: CASSDHDRNGYTF
CDR3nt: TGTGCCAGTAGTGATCACGACAGGAACGGCTACACCTTC

d_gene: TRBD1
abundance: -
j_gene: TRBJ1-1
v_gene: TRBV19
CDR3aa: CASSRPGGVTEAFF
CDR3nt: TGTGCCAGTAGTAGGCCAGGGGGCGTCACTGAAGCTTTCTTT

d_gene: -
abundance: -
j_gene: TRBJ2-7
v_gene: TRBV18
CDR3aa: CASSPTWQVDYEQYF
CDR3nt: TGTGCCAGCTCTCCTACATGGCAGGTTGACTACGAGCAGTACTTC

d_gene: TRBD2
abundance: -
j_gene: TRBJ2-7
v_gene: TRBV23-1
CDR3aa: CASRDRLAEGVEYF
CDR3nt: TGCGCCAGCAGGGATAGACTAGCGGAGGGGGTGGAGTACTTC

d_gene: -
abundance: -
j_gene: TRBJ1-2
v_gene: TRBV18
CDR3aa: CASSPREANYGYTF
CDR3nt: TGTGCCAGCTCACCTCGAGAGGCTAACTATGGCTACACCTTC

d_gene: -
abundance: -
j_gene: TRBJ1-2
v_gene: TRBV27
CDR3aa: CASSLWGDYGYTF
CDR3nt: TGTGCCAGCAGTTTGTGGGGAGACTATGGCTACACCTTC

d_gene: -
abundance: -
j_gene: TRBJ2-5
v_gene: TRBV6-5
CDR3aa: CASSYTRDRQETQYF
CDR3nt: TGTGCCAGCAGTTACACCCGAGACAGGCAAGAGACCCAGTACTTC

d_gene: TRBD2
abundance: -
j_gene: TRBJ2-5
v_gene: TRBV30
CDR3aa: CAWTRTSRLWGETQYF
CDR3nt: TGTGCCTGGACTCGGACTAGCCGTCTTTGGGGAGAGACCCAGTACTTC

d_gene: -
abundance: -
j_gene: TRBJ2-7
v_gene: TRBV6-5
CDR3aa: CASSSSSLTNYEQYF
CDR3nt: TGTGCCAGCAGCTCTAGCTCCTTAACCAACTACGAGCAGTACTTC

d_gene: -
abundance: -
j_gene: TRBJ2-3
v_gene: TRBV18
CDR3aa: CASSPDSSTQYF
CDR3nt: TGTGCCAGCTCACCCGACTCATCCACGCAGTATTTT

d_gene: TRBD1
abundance: -
j_gene: TRBJ1-1
v_gene: TRBV5-5
CDR3aa: CASSLATGGRMNTEAFF
CDR3nt: TGTGCCAGCAGCTTGGCTACAGGGGGCCGGATGAACACTGAAGCTTTCTTT

d_gene: -
abundance: -
j_gene: TRBJ2-1
v_gene: TRBV9
CDR3aa: CASSRQLASTYNEQFF
CDR3nt: TGTGCCAGCAGCCGTCAGTTGGCCTCCACCTACAATGAGCAGTTCTTC

d_gene: -
abundance: -
j_gene: TRBJ2-3
v_gene: TRBV27
CDR3aa: CASRILGGGDTDTQYF
CDR3nt: TGTGCCAGCAGAATCCTAGGGGGAGGGGACACAGATACGCAGTATTTT